Below, 30 T cell receptor beta chains from the same sample are listed, as sequenced in a study of blood T cells in healthy people across ages. The use of a sample-barcoded 5' primer and a J-beta primer mix characterized a second PCR of about 6 to 12 cycles. In TCRdb, the 5' RACE reads were re-called with MiXCR into one record per CDR3 protein. The sample yields fewer than 2,000,000 distinct CDR3 sequences, around 35% seen once. Sequencing was done on a sample of blood. These receptors were taken from a woman in her twenties or thirties in good health.

This chain links TRBV9 with TRBJ2-1, with TRBD2 matching 9 bases. CDR3 size: 19 residues. Losses at the gene ends were 4 bases for V and 0 bases for J; bases not matched to a gene: 14. Per the germline V gene, CDR1 is SGDLS and CDR2 is YYNGEE. CDR3 region: CASSPQIGASGVSYNEQFF. CDR3 bases: TGTGCCAGCAGCCCTCAAATTGGGGCTAGCGGGGTCTCCTACAATGAGCAGTTCTTC.

Many counts were recorded for this clonotype. The rearrangement links TRBV7-3 to TRBJ2-3; no definite D call. Germline V gene data show CDR1 as SGHTA and CDR2 as FQGTGA. V was cut by 5 bases and J by 2 bases, with 14 bases left in between. CDR3 length equals 15 residues. The CDR3 sequence is CASSPWPGDTDTQYF. CDR3 bases: TGTGCCAGCAGCCCCTGGCCTGGGGACACAGATACGCAGTATTTT. Combining the CDR3 with reference TRBV7-3 and TRBJ2-3 gives the whole variable domain GAGVSQTPSNKVTEKGKYVELRCDPISGHTALYWYRQSLGQGPEFLIYFQGTGAADDSGLPNDRFFAVRPEGSVSTLKIQRTERGDSAVYLCASSPWPGDTDTQYFGPGTRLTVL.

The V call is TRBV2, the J call TRBJ2-5, with a weak D call TRBD2 (6 bases). CDR3 size: 15 residues. Trimming shortened V by 7 bases and J by 11 bases, and 26 bases separated the two germline ends. Germline values: CDR1 SNHLY, CDR2 FYNNEI. The CDR3 region is CASTPFLARQEEQYF. As DNA, the CDR3 is TGTGCCAGCACCCCGTTTCTAGCGCGCCAGGAGGAGCAGTACTTC.

The gene calls are TRBV3-1 and TRBJ2-1; 7 bases match TRBD1. Unmatched junction bases numbered 10, after V lost 8 bases and J lost 9 bases. This CDR3 is built from 13 residues. Per germline, CDR1 LGHDT and CDR2 YNNKEL (reference sequence). Written as DNA, the CDR3 is TGTGCCAGCGGCCCGGATCAGGGGGTTGAGCAGTTCTTC. It translates to CASGPDQGVEQFF.

This clonotype was counted only a few times. The gene calls are TRBV30 and TRBJ1-1, with D unclear. Trimming stripped 2 bases from V and 4 bases from J, with 8 bases between. The CDR3 consists of 12 residues. Germline values: CDR1 GTSNPN, CDR2 SVGIG (reference sequence). DNA of the CDR3: TGTGCCTGGAGTAAGGGTAGCACTGAAGCTTTCTTT. The encoded protein is CAWSKGSTEAFF.

To note about this clonotype: This clone may be a read error of a much larger clone one base away. The chain links TRBV20-1 to TRBJ2-7, with D perhaps matching TRBD1 (6 bases). Germline V gives CDR1 DFQATT, CDR2 SNEGSKA (reference sequence). CDR3 length: 12 residues. The CDR3 here is CSVRRQVGEQYF. The DNA of the CDR3 is TGCAGTGTTAGACGACAGGTCGGCGAGCAGTACTTC.

The count of this clonotype is one. A read error may be the cause here, since a much bigger clone is one base away. The rearrangement links TRBV4-1 to TRBJ2-5; D uncertain. Looked up from germline, CDR1 is MGHRA and CDR2 is YSYEKL. The CDR3 has 15 residues. The V and J ends lost 1 base and 2 bases respectively, with 11 bases between them. CDR3 nucleotide sequence: TGCGCCAGCAGCCAAGTCTGCACAGCTCAAGAGACCCAGTACTTC. Protein product: CASSQVCTAQETQYF.

This clonotype was seen ten or more times. The rearrangement uses TRBV12-3 or TRBV12-4 and TRBJ2-3; unclear D gene. The length of the CDR3 is 14 residues. Trimming took 6 bases from V and 0 from J, leaving 10 bases between them. The CDR3 loop is CASSFIYSTDTQYF. The CDR3, as DNA: TGTGCCAGCAGCTTCATATATAGCACAGATACGCAGTATTTT.

This clonotype was recorded only once. DNA of the CDR3: TGCAGTGCTAGACAACTAGGTTTCTCCTACGAGCAGTACTTC. Protein: CSARQLGFSYEQYF. The V gene is TRBV20-1, the J gene TRBJ2-7; a weak D match, TRBD2 (5 bases). Trimming stripped 2 bases from V and 0 bases from J, with 11 bases between. Germline V gene sequence: CDR1 DFQATT, CDR2 SNEGSKA (reference sequence). This CDR3 has 14 amino acids.

This clonotype was detected a few times. J is TRBJ2-5 and V is TRBV7-8; 9 bases fit TRBD1. The V gene's germline CDR1 is SGHVS and CDR2 FQNEAQ. The ends lost 6 bases at V and 5 bases at J; junction bases unmatched: 13. CDR3 length: 16 residues. The DNA for the CDR3 is TGTGCCAGCAGAAAAGGCGGGACAGGGCTCCCGGAGACCCAGTACTTC. It codes for CASRKGGTGLPETQYF.

This clonotype has a handful of counts. The chain joins TRBV7-2 to TRBJ2-1; D call uncertain. In germline, CDR1 is SGHTA, CDR2 FQGNSA. V shed 8 bases and J shed 3 bases, with 14 bases lying between them. The CDR3 has 14 residues. The CDR3 reads CASSSHYNYNEQFF. The CDR3, as DNA: TGTGCCAGCTCTTCCCATTATAACTACAATGAGCAGTTCTTC.

This clonotype came up a few times. This sequence joins TRBV5-6 and TRBJ2-7, with 7 bases that match TRBD2. J gave up 5 bases and V 0 bases, and 5 bases lay outside the gene matches. The CDR3 has 14 residues. Germline V gene data show CDR1 as SGHDT and CDR2 as YYEEEE. As DNA, the CDR3 is TGTGCCAGCAGCTTGGGCGGGAGTCCCAACGAGCAGTACTTC. Translation gives CASSLGGSPNEQYF.

This clonotype was detected only a few times. The chain employs TRBV19 and TRBJ2-1; 9 nucleotides match TRBD2. V was clipped by 0 bases and J by 2 bases; unmatched bases: 5. Per germline, CDR1 LNHDA and CDR2 SQIVND (reference sequence). There are 17 residues in the CDR3. CDR3: CASSIDPSGRPYNEQFF. The CDR3 DNA reads as TGTGCCAGTAGTATAGATCCCAGCGGGAGGCCCTACAATGAGCAGTTCTTC. Complete variable domain (other parts from reference TRBV19 and TRBJ2-1): DGGITQSPKYLFRKEGQNVTLSCEQNLNHDAMYWYRQDPGQGLRLIYYSQIVNDFQKGDIAEGYSVSREKKESFPLTVTSAQKNPTAFYLCASSIDPSGRPYNEQFFGPGTRLTVL.

In its sample, this clonotype was seen once. The genes are TRBV20-1 and TRBJ1-1; no reliable D call. The CDR3 length is 12 residues. CDR1 and CDR2 from the germline V gene are DFQATT and SNEGSKA (reference sequence). V shed 3 bases and J shed 3 bases, with 8 bases lying between them. The CDR3 DNA is TGCAGTGCTAGCCCGACGGACACTGAAGCTTTCTTT. Encoded protein: CSASPTDTEAFF.

A few counts support this clonotype. V usage is TRBV5-1 and J usage is TRBJ2-5; the D gene is possibly TRBD1 (6 bases). The better agreement between TRBJ2-7 and the DNA end casts doubt on the J call. Germline CDR1 reads SGHRS; CDR2 reads YFSETQ. The CDR3 runs to 14 residues. In DNA, the CDR3 is TGCGCCAGCAGCCCCTCCTGGACAGTACCCGAGCAGTACTTC. It encodes CASSPSWTVPEQYF.

Only a few counts were recorded for this clonotype. The rearrangement joins TRBV7-6 to TRBJ2-7; tentative D call: TRBD2 (6 bases). The length of the CDR3 is 15 residues. The V and J ends lost 1 base and 2 bases respectively, with 12 bases between them. Germline CDR1 SGHVS, CDR2 FNYEAQ. The CDR3 here is CASSLGASETYEQYF. In DNA form, the CDR3 reads TGTGCCAGCAGCTTAGGGGCTAGCGAAACCTACGAGCAGTACTTC.

This clonotype appeared a few times. The chain is built from TRBV6-5 and TRBJ2-2, with TRBD1 matching 10 bases. J was trimmed by 11 bases and V by 6 bases; bases with no gene match: 9. Germline-derived CDR1 and CDR2 are MNHEY and SVGAGI. This CDR3 spans 14 amino acids. CDR3 in amino acids: CASRPGQGEYELFF. The DNA of the CDR3 is TGTGCCAGCAGGCCAGGACAGGGGGAGTATGAGCTGTTTTTT.

Comments on this clonotype: This clone may be a read error of a much larger clone one base away. The V gene is TRBV11-2, the J gene TRBJ2-7, with D possibly being TRBD1 (5 bases). The end of the DNA fits TRBJ2-1 better, so the J call may be wrong. Germline V lookup: CDR1 SGHAT, CDR2 FQNNGV. The CDR3 extends over 16 amino acids. CDR3 sequence (DNA): TGTGCCGGCAGCTTAGATCATTCCCCAGGGATCAATGAGCAGTTCTTC. Translated, it gives CAGSLDHSPGINEQFF.

This clonotype has just a few counts. The CDR3 loop is CSAPYPWGYTF. In nucleotides, the CDR3 is TGCAGTGCTCCCTATCCCTGGGGCTACACCTTC. The chain uses TRBV20-1 and TRBJ1-2; D remains unclear. Germline V gene lookup returns CDR1 DFQATT and CDR2 SNEGSKA (reference sequence). The V end was cut by 5 bases, the J end by 8 bases, with 12 bases between. The CDR3 runs 11 residues.

This chain joins TRBV4-2 and TRBJ1-6; D ambiguous. This CDR3 spans 16 amino acids. Trimming shortened V by 1 base and J by 9 bases, and 16 bases separated the two germline ends. Germline CDR1 is LGHNA and CDR2 is YNFKEQ. The CDR3 sequence: CASSQGIRRVGSPLHF. The CDR3 bases are TGTGCCAGCAGCCAAGGAATCAGGAGGGTAGGTTCACCCCTCCACTTT.

This chain connects TRBV5-1 to TRBJ1-1; the match to TRBD1 covers 7 bases. The CDR3 is made up of 15 amino acids. Germline V gene data show CDR1 as SGHRS and CDR2 as YFSETQ. The V gene end was trimmed by 4 bases and the J gene end by 5 bases; junction bases not matched to a gene: 11. For the CDR3, the DNA is TGCGCCAGCAGCCCCGGCGGGACAGCGAATACTGAAGCTTTCTTT. Its protein is CASSPGGTANTEAFF.

This sequence joins TRBV30 and TRBJ1-5, with D uncertain. This CDR3 contains 14 residues. The V gene's germline CDR1 is GTSNPN and CDR2 SVGIG (reference sequence). The germline V and J ends were trimmed by 0 bases and 4 bases, with 10 bases remaining between them. The CDR3 protein is CAWSVRSRNQPQHF. In DNA, the CDR3 is TGTGCCTGGAGTGTTCGCTCCCGAAATCAGCCCCAGCATTTT.

This clonotype has only a few counts. V gene TRBV27 combines with J gene TRBJ1-6; tentatively, D is TRBD1 (6 bases). Germline CDR1 MNHEY, CDR2 SMNVEV (reference sequence). The CDR3 extends over 16 amino acids. V gave up 8 bases and J gave up 7 bases, with 21 bases separating them. The CDR3 loop is CASRGGRGTDNSPLHF. In DNA form, the CDR3 reads TGTGCCAGCCGTGGGGGGCGGGGAACCGACAATTCACCCCTCCACTTT.

The CDR3 is CASADLRASNEQFF. CDR3 in DNA: TGTGCCAGCGCGGACTTGAGGGCCTCCAATGAGCAGTTCTTC. J is TRBJ2-1 and V is TRBV18; D might be TRBD2 (5 bases). CDR1 is KGHSH, CDR2 LQKENI, per germline. This CDR3 has 14 residues. V was pared by 8 bases and J by 6 bases, with 17 bases between.

The chain joins TRBV29-1 to TRBJ1-5; D gene ambiguous. V dropped 8 bases and J dropped 1 base, with 9 bases sitting between them. The CDR3 loop spans 12 amino acids. Germline V gives CDR1 SQVTM, CDR2 ANQGSEA. The CDR3 loop reads CSMRESNQPQHF. The CDR3 nucleotides are TGCAGCATGCGGGAAAGCAATCAGCCCCAGCATTTT.

The chain is built from TRBV20-1 and TRBJ2-7, with D perhaps matching TRBD2 (6 bases). Per the germline V gene, CDR1 is DFQATT and CDR2 is SNEGSKA (reference sequence). CDR3 size: 13 residues. V gave up 0 bases and J gave up 7 bases, with 13 bases separating them. CDR3 sequence: CSARDASAGEQYF. The CDR3 bases are TGCAGTGCTAGAGATGCTTCCGCGGGGGAGCAGTACTTC.

There are a few counts of this clonotype. The chain links TRBV9 to TRBJ1-1; D possibly corresponds to TRBD1 (6 bases). Germline loops: CDR1 SGDLS, CDR2 YYNGEE. V dropped 4 bases and J dropped 5 bases, with 12 bases sitting between them. The CDR3 sequence is 13 residues long. The CDR3 is CASSKHRETEAFF. CDR3 sequence (DNA): TGTGCCAGCAGCAAACACAGGGAGACTGAAGCTTTCTTT.

J is TRBJ2-5 and V is TRBV5-1; the match to TRBD1 covers 8 bases. The CDR3 spans 17 residues. Trimming at V came to 3 bases and at J to 1 base, leaving 11 bases not matched to a gene. Germline values: CDR1 SGHRS, CDR2 YFSETQ. This chain's CDR3 is CASSSTWTGLGQETQYF. Written as DNA, the CDR3 is TGCGCCAGCAGCTCAACCTGGACAGGGTTGGGCCAAGAGACCCAGTACTTC. Filled out from reference TRBV5-1 and TRBJ2-5, the complete variable domain reads KAGVTQTPRYLIKTRGQQVTLSCSPISGHRSVSWYQQTPGQGLQFLFEYFSETQRNKGNFPGRFSGRQFSNSRSEMNVSTLELGDSALYLCASSSTWTGLGQETQYFGPGTRLLVL.

This clonotype has ten or more counts. The genes are TRBV7-2 and TRBJ2-1; 7 bases align to TRBD1. The CDR3 sequence is 13 residues long. The V segment lost 4 bases and the J segment 7 bases; nucleotides outside the gene matches: 4. Per germline, CDR1 SGHTA and CDR2 FQGNSA. Here the CDR3 reads CASSSGQLNEQFF. In DNA, the CDR3 is TGTGCCAGCAGCTCGGGACAGCTTAATGAGCAGTTCTTC.

This clonotype has at least ten counts. V gene TRBV7-7 combines with J gene TRBJ2-5; the D gene is possibly TRBD1 (6 bases). V gave up 3 bases and J gave up 0 bases, with 8 bases separating them. This CDR3 comprises 14 residues. The V gene's germline CDR1 is SSHAT and CDR2 FNYEAQ (reference sequence). Here the CDR3 reads CASSFGQNQETQYF. The CDR3 DNA follows: TGTGCCAGCAGCTTTGGACAGAACCAAGAGACCCAGTACTTC.